This section outlines one TCR beta chain sequence together with its context. Its antigen remains unknown. The source of the sample is a study of blood T cells in healthy people across ages. The study, taken as a whole, reports: Aged donors had fewer naive CD4+ cells and lower diversity than long-lived donors.

Germline-derived CDR1 and CDR2 are DFQATT and SNEGSKA (reference sequence). Trimming at V came to 3 bases and at J to 1 base, leaving 6 bases not matched to a gene. The length of the CDR3 is 15 residues. A J-beta primer mix and a sample-barcoded 5' primer were used in a second PCR of roughly 6 to 11 cycles. TCRdb redid the calling of the 5' RACE reads with MiXCR, one entry per CDR3 protein. The repertoire consists of roughly 800,000 distinct CDR3 sequences, with 55% to 75% occurring once and the leading ten covering roughly 22%. The chain is built from TRBV20-1 and TRBJ2-7; 10 bases agree with TRBD2. The TCR originated in a man aged 30 to 39 in good health. Sequenced sample: blood. The CDR3 DNA sequence: TGCAGTGCTAGTGGAGCGGGAGGGCATTCCTACGAGCAGTACTTC. Translation: CSASGAGGHSYEQYF.